This TCR beta chain was observed in a study of regulatory T cells in long-lasting Graves disease. For the study at large: Over 5 years of antithyroid drugs plus positive TSH receptor antibodies defined persistent Graves' disease.

Regarding time point: persistent/refractory GD, antithyroid drugs over 5 years with positive TRAb. With RNA extracted from PBMCs as input, the TCR library was made. From an endocrinology department in Xi'an, China, came the patients. Trimming shortened V by 1 base and J by 2 bases, and 9 bases separated the two germline ends. Germline CDR1 is SGHKS and CDR2 is YYEKEE (reference sequence). The CDR3 length is 14 residues. This clonotype was seen only a few times. Libraries of TCR beta came from iRepertoire HTBI primers plus Arm-PCR of CDR3 regions. TCRdb redid the calling of the multiplex PCR reads with MiXCR, one entry per CDR3 protein. Here the sample spans about 310,000 distinct CDR3 sequences, 22% being singletons.

The TCR was taken from a female donor with Graves disease. This chain links TRBV5-5 with TRBJ2-5; D ambiguous. Sequencing was performed on peripheral blood mononuclear cells (PBMCs), taken when the disease was refractory, from a patient treated with antithyroid drugs. This CDR3 is CASSLPDIQETQYF. DNA for the CDR3: TGTGCCAGCAGCTTGCCAGACATTCAAGAGACCCAGTACTTC.